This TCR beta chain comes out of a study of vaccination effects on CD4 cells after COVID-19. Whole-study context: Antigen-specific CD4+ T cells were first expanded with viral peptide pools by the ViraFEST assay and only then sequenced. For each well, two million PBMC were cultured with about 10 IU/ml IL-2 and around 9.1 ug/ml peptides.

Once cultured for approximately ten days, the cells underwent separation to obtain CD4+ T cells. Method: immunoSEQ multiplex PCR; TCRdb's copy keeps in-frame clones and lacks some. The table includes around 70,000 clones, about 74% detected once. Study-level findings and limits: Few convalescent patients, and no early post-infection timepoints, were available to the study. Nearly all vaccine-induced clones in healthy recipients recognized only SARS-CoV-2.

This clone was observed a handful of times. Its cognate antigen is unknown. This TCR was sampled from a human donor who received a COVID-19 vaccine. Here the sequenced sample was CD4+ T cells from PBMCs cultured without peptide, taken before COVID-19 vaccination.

The CDR3 DNA follows: TGTGCCAGCAGCCTGCGGACGGTCATGAACACTGAAGCTTTCTTT. Protein sequence: CASSLRTVMNTEAFF. The chain recombines TRBV6-5 with TRBJ1-1; no firm D call. There are 15 residues in the CDR3. CDR1 and CDR2 (germline): MNHEY, SVGAGI. Trimming took 6 bases from V and 0 from J, leaving 14 bases between them.